This TCR beta chain was captured by sequencing in a study of graft-versus-host responses after intestinal transplantation. Profiling relied on immunoSEQ multiplex PCR, and the TCRdb table lists in-frame clones only, not all of them. This table has about 120,000 clones, approximately 93% appearing once. The CDR3 covers 15 residues. After removal of 6 bases from V and 2 bases from J, the junction contained 10 bases not matched to a gene. CDR1 is MNHNS and CDR2 is SASEGT in the germline V gene. This clone was counted a single time. What it recognizes is unknown. The chain is built from TRBV6-1 and TRBJ2-7, with 7 bases lining up with TRBD2. The sequence came from a human donor who was the organ donor for an intestinal transplant. The sample here was unstimulated CD8+ T cells sorted from spleen or lymph node cells, taken before transplant. CDR3 sequence reads: CASSQGLPPTYEQYF. CDR3 DNA sequence: TGTGCCAGCAGCCAGGGACTACCGCCGACCTACGAGCAGTACTTC.